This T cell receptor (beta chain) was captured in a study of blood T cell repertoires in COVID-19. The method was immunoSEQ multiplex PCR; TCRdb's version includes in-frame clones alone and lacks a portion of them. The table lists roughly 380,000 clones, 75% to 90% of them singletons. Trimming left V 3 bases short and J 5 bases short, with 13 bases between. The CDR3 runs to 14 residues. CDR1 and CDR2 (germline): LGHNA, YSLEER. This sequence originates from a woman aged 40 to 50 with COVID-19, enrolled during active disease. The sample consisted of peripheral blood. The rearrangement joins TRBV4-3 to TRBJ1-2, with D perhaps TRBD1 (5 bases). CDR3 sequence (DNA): TGCGCCAGCAGCCAGGGGGACTCCGGTTATGGCTACACCTTC. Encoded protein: CASSQGDSGYGYTF.